The 10 T cell receptor beta chains below all came from one sample that was sequenced in a study of regulatory T cells in long-lasting Graves disease. As to time point: persistent/refractory GD, antithyroid drugs over 5 years with positive TRAb. PBMCs were the source of the RNA used for TCR sequencing. Arm-PCR of CDR3 regions and iRepertoire HTBI primers were the basis on which TCR beta libraries were built. TCRdb called the multiplex PCR reads again in MiXCR, with one record for every CDR3 protein. The sample yields 420,000 or so distinct CDR3 sequences, around 20% seen once. The sample in question was peripheral blood mononuclear cells (PBMCs), obtained when the disease was refractory, from a patient treated with antithyroid drugs. The receptor set was obtained from a female donor with Graves disease.

As regards this clonotype: One base away lies a much larger clone, so this may be a sequencing read error. V usage is TRBV2 and J usage is TRBJ2-2; D gene uncertain. Germline V CDR1 and CDR2: SNHLY, FYNNEI. V lost 2 bases to trimming and J lost 6 bases, with 7 bases between them. The CDR3 consists of 13 residues. As DNA, the CDR3 is TGTGCCAGCAGTGAACTTGGGCCCGGGGAGCTGTTTTTT. Residues: CASSELGPGELFF.

The rearrangement uses TRBV18 and TRBJ1-1; D possibly corresponds to TRBD1 (6 bases). The ends were cut back, 2 bases at V and 1 base at J, with 11 bases in the middle. The CDR3 covers 15 residues. Germline V CDR1 and CDR2: KGHSH, LQKENI. CDR3 in DNA: TGTGCCAGCTCACCAGAAGACAGGAGGAACACTGAAGCTTTCTTT. Translating gives CASSPEDRRNTEAFF.

V and J are TRBV28 and TRBJ2-3; no reliable D call. The CDR3 contains 10 residues. V lost 4 bases to trimming and J lost 6 bases, with 2 bases between them. Germline assignment: CDR1 MDHEN and CDR2 SYDVKM. The CDR3 spells CASSWDTQYF. In DNA form, the CDR3 reads TGTGCCAGCAGTTGGGATACGCAGTATTTT. Full variable domain (rest looked up from reference TRBV28 and TRBJ2-3): DVKVTQSSRYLVKRTGEKVFLECVQDMDHENMFWYRQDPGLGLRLIYFSYDVKMKEKGDIPEGYSVSREKKERFSLILESASTNQTSMYLCASSWDTQYFGPGTRLTVL.

This clonotype was seen only a few times. The V gene is TRBV29-1, the J gene TRBJ1-1, with unresolved D. This CDR3 region has 10 residues. Germline V CDR1 and CDR2: SQVTM, ANQGSEA. V dropped 5 bases and J dropped 2 bases, with 3 bases sitting between them. CDR3 sequence (DNA): TGCAGCGTTCAAAACACTGAAGCTTTCTTT. The encoded protein is CSVQNTEAFF.

This clonotype was counted ten times or more. V usage is TRBV12-3 or TRBV12-4 and J usage is TRBJ2-7, with D tentatively TRBD2 (5 bases). This CDR3 spans 14 amino acids. Deletions cut 4 bases from V and 3 bases from J, with 13 bases between. CDR3 bases: TGTGCCAGCAGTTCCAGGACTCATTTCTACGAGCAGTACTTC. This gives the protein CASSSRTHFYEQYF.

This clonotype was seen once. This may arise from a read error, as a much more abundant clone is one base away. The genes are TRBV7-2 and TRBJ2-7, with TRBD1 identical over 8 bases. With V trimmed by 1 base and J by 2 bases, 1 base remained unmatched. The CDR3 length is 14 residues. Germline lookup yields CDR1 SGHTA and CDR2 FQGNSA. The CDR3 loop reads CASSLGDRPYEQYF. The CDR3 DNA follows: TGTGCCAGCAGCTTAGGGGACAGGCCCTACGAGCAGTACTTC.

This clonotype was seen many times. The chain combines TRBV28 with TRBJ2-7; 11 bases map to TRBD2. With 6 bases clipped from V and 3 bases from J, the junction kept 13 bases outside the gene matches. The CDR3 length is 17 residues. CDR1 MDHEN and CDR2 SYDVKM come from the germline V gene. The CDR3: CASSETSGGSRLYEQYF. DNA of the CDR3: TGTGCCAGCAGCGAAACTAGCGGGGGTTCACGACTCTACGAGCAGTACTTC. The whole variable domain, filled in from reference TRBV28 and TRBJ2-7, reads DVKVTQSSRYLVKRTGEKVFLECVQDMDHENMFWYRQDPGLGLRLIYFSYDVKMKEKGDIPEGYSVSREKKERFSLILESASTNQTSMYLCASSETSGGSRLYEQYFGPGTRLTVT.

The rearrangement uses TRBV7-9 and TRBJ2-2; a weak D match, TRBD1 (5 bases). Germline V gene data show CDR1 as SEHNR and CDR2 as FQNEAQ (reference sequence). The CDR3 has 15 residues. Deletions cut 5 bases from V and 1 base from J, with 11 bases between. CDR3 nucleotides: TGTGCCAGCAGCCCTCCTACAGGGAACACCGGGGAGCTGTTTTTT. It encodes CASSPPTGNTGELFF. Supplemented by reference TRBV7-9 and TRBJ2-2, the full variable domain reads DTGVSQNPRHKITKRGQNVTFRCDPISEHNRLYWYRQTLGQGPEFLTYFQNEAQLEKSRLLSDRFSAERPKGSFSTLEIQRTEQGDSAMYLCASSPPTGNTGELFFGEGSRLTVL.

This clonotype was seen repeatedly, ten times or more. The rearrangement uses TRBV6-1 and TRBJ2-5, with TRBD2 identical over 8 bases. Germline V CDR1 and CDR2: MNHNS, SASEGT. The V and J ends lost 5 bases and 4 bases, in that order; junction bases with no gene match: 9. This CDR3 region has 15 residues. CDR3 nucleotide sequence: TGTGCCAGCAGTCGGACCTTGGCGGGAGGAGAGACCCAGTACTTC. Encoded protein: CASSRTLAGGETQYF.

This clonotype was recorded once. V gene TRBV29-1 combines with J gene TRBJ2-1; the D call may be TRBD1 or TRBD2 (7 bases each). Deletions cut 6 bases from V and 4 bases from J, with 22 bases between. This CDR3 comprises 16 residues. CDR1 and CDR2 (germline): SQVTM, ANQGSEA. Here the CDR3 reads CSVDPGGGGRYNEQFF. The CDR3 nucleotides are TGCAGCGTGGACCCGGGGGGAGGGGGCAGGTACAATGAGCAGTTCTTC.